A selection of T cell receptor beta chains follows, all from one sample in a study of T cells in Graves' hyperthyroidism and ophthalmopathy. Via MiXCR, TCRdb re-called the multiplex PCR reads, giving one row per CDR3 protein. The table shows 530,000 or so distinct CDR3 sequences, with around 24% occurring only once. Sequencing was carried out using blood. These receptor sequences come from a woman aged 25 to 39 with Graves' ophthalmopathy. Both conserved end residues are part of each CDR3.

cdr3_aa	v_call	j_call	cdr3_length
CASIRGGNQPQHF	TRBV6-4	TRBJ1-5	13
CASSYRRSTHQETQYF	TRBV11-1	TRBJ2-5	16
CASGTVNTGELFF	TRBV3-1	TRBJ2-2	13
CASSLGWGQGARGNTIYF	TRBV7-8	TRBJ1-3	18
CASSTGTSAYGELFF	TRBV6-2/TRBV6-3	TRBJ2-2	15
CAISEGETQYF	TRBV10-3	TRBJ2-5	11
CASSAGRDGTGELFF	TRBV2	TRBJ2-2	15
CASSLKRGEAKNIQYF	TRBV7-9	TRBJ2-4	16
CASSKGTSGGFTQETQYF	TRBV27	TRBJ2-5	18
CASSPSMTGELFF	TRBV6-1	TRBJ2-2	13
CASSYGGREYEQYF	TRBV6-5	TRBJ2-7	14
CATEENRGPLGNQPQHF	TRBV19	TRBJ1-5	17
CASSSPLGNQPQHF	TRBV7-2	TRBJ1-5	14
CASSRGLAGEHGELFF	TRBV7-3	TRBJ2-2	16
CASRRGNQPQHF	TRBV6-2/TRBV6-3	TRBJ1-5	12
CASSQDKVARVTRLETQYF	TRBV4-3	TRBJ2-5	19
CSAISSAGRARNQPQHF	TRBV20-1	TRBJ1-5	17
CSVSRNTGELFF	TRBV29-1	TRBJ2-2	12
CASSTGGFSGNTIYF	TRBV28	TRBJ1-3	15
CASSLQGPQETQYF	TRBV12-3/TRBV12-4	TRBJ2-5	14
CASSHDRVGYGYTF	TRBV12-3/TRBV12-4	TRBJ1-2	14
CASSLIPFYGYTF	TRBV11-2	TRBJ1-2	13
CASFLGGLTEAFF	TRBV12-3/TRBV12-4	TRBJ1-1	13
CASSSNGQGGVQETQYF	TRBV11-2	TRBJ2-5	17
CASSYTGRMGTQYF	TRBV6-5	TRBJ2-5	14
CASSPTNEAFF	TRBV12-3/TRBV12-4	TRBJ1-1	11
CASTNLRGPEAFF	TRBV6-1	TRBJ1-1	13
CASREDRSYEQYF	TRBV27	TRBJ2-7	13
CSAKRENTEAFF	TRBV20-1	TRBJ1-1	12
CASSFPGGGQPQHF	TRBV12-3/TRBV12-4	TRBJ1-5	14
CASRRTSGTQYF	TRBV7-2	TRBJ2-5	12
CASSQLAGTYEQYF	TRBV4-2	TRBJ2-7	14
CSARLSGAAGELFF	TRBV20-1	TRBJ2-2	14
CASSPRQGNYGYTF	TRBV6-2/TRBV6-3	TRBJ1-2	14
CASSLTNSDTQYF	TRBV11-3	TRBJ2-3	13
CASSYARTGASGNTIYF	TRBV6-5	TRBJ1-3	17
CASSSTGPRTEAFF	TRBV7-2	TRBJ1-1	14
CASSYRTGRGETQYF	TRBV6-2/TRBV6-3	TRBJ2-5	15
CASSPGRTDLNAEAFF	TRBV18	TRBJ1-1	16
CASSSSSDRTEAFF	TRBV6-5	TRBJ1-1	14
CSANRGLNTEAFF	TRBV20-1	TRBJ1-1	13
CASTSRTGYGYTF	TRBV28	TRBJ1-2	13
CSGQYQETQYF	TRBV20-1	TRBJ2-5	11
CASSLGDRGYEQYF	TRBV27	TRBJ2-7	14
CSVAKQGLNYGYTF	TRBV29-1	TRBJ1-2	14
CASTAGSRGFGYTF	TRBV12-3/TRBV12-4	TRBJ1-2	14
CASSPELSNYGYTF	TRBV18	TRBJ1-2	14
CAISVRNTEAFF	TRBV10-3	TRBJ1-1	12
CASSVRQGQPYEQYF	TRBV11-2	TRBJ2-7	15
CASSETVHAEAFF	TRBV2	TRBJ1-1	13
CASSFWGGTGDYEQYF	TRBV11-1	TRBJ2-7	16
CASSPGASGPLHF	TRBV7-3	TRBJ1-6	13
CASSQSGLNYGYTF	TRBV7-9	TRBJ1-2	14
CASSLGAGGPGGTGELFF	TRBV13	TRBJ2-2	18
CSARPPSGRAFYEQYF	TRBV20-1	TRBJ2-7	16
CASSRQGPGELFF	TRBV6-2/TRBV6-3	TRBJ2-2	13
CASTRGGVLSYEQYF	TRBV6-2/TRBV6-3	TRBJ2-7	15
CASSSFWGDTEAFF	TRBV11-2	TRBJ1-1	14
CASSRLATSGFQETQYF	TRBV6-1	TRBJ2-5	17
CASSYSRQLNQPQHF	TRBV6-5	TRBJ1-5	15